The TCR beta chain described here comes from a study of cytomegalovirus exposure and HLA in healthy donors. Each donor was healthy, and each was a bone marrow donor. Study-wide results and caveats: It has been reported that TCR beta sequences accurately predicted the HLA-A and HLA-B alleles of most subjects. Earlier analysis looked at TCR beta V segments, and most were productive about 87% or about 30% of the time. Later analysis demonstrated an association between a missense DCLRE1C variant and TCR beta V- and J-gene trimming.

A remark on this clone: Its antigen is undetermined.

This CDR3 region has 18 residues. Amplification used 60 Vbeta primers and 13 Jbeta primers. This table comes from immunoSEQ multiplex PCR, and its TCRdb copy is limited to in-frame clones, with some not included. Found here are about 160,000 clones, around 80% of them singletons; the top ten hold 6.3%. Material for sequencing was PBMCs. V is TRBV21-1 and J is TRBJ1-2; TRBD1 was called by the table and not checked on the DNA. TRBV21-1 represents a pseudogene. This clonotype originated in a male donor in good health and CMV-seropositive. The CDR3 sequence: CASSKGAGPYSLVYGYTF. In DNA, the CDR3 is TGTGCCAGCAGCAAAGGGGCAGGGCCCTACTCCCTTGTCTATGGCTACACCTTC.